The rows below give T cell receptor beta chains drawn from one sample of a study of blood T cells in healthy people across ages. TCRdb redid the calling of the 5' RACE reads with MiXCR, one entry per CDR3 protein. The table has some 1.1 million distinct CDR3 sequences, 35% to 40% seen once; the top ten hold about 12%. Material for sequencing was blood. These TCRs come from a man aged 18 to 29 in good health. Both conserved end residues are part of each CDR3. D genes are given only for firm matches. Size values are once, few and many counts, or a class for expanded clones, and some rows have none.

>TRBV6-1|15|TRBJ2-5|TRBD1|once
TGTGCCAGCACCTATGCCGGGACAGCCTACAATGAGCAGTACTTC
CASTYAGTAYNEQYF
>TRBV12-3/TRBV12-4|14|TRBJ2-5|.|.
TGTGCCAGCAGGAGTCACAGGGAGAAAGAGACCCAGTACTTC
CASRSHREKETQYF
>TRBV20-1|14|TRBJ1-5|.|.
TGCAGTGCTAGAGAAACTGGGGGGCGTCAGCCCCAGCATTTT
CSARETGGRQPQHF
>TRBV4-3|16|TRBJ2-3|TRBD2|many
TGCGCCAGCAGCCACTGGCTAGCGGGATCAGAAGATACGCAGTATTTT
CASSHWLAGSEDTQYF
>TRBV12-3/TRBV12-4|14|TRBJ2-1|.|.
TGTGCCAGCAGTTTAGGGGGGCTCGGGGATGAGCAGTTCTTC
CASSLGGLGDEQFF
>TRBV5-1|14|TRBJ1-2|.|.
TGCGCCAGCAGCTTGGAGGGTTCTGGGGACGGCTACACCTTC
CASSLEGSGDGYTF
>TRBV19|15|TRBJ1-1|.|once
TGTGCCAGTAGTACCGAAACAGGGATGAACACTGAAGCTTTCTTT
CASSTETGMNTEAFF
>TRBV4-2|15|TRBJ1-5|.|.
TGTGCCAGCAGCCTGGAGGGGAGGAGCAATCAGCCCCAGCATTTT
CASSLEGRSNQPQHF
>TRBV18|17|TRBJ2-5|.|few
TGTGCCAGCTCACCACCTCCGGGACTCTACCCCCGGGAGACCCAGTACTTC
CASSPPPGLYPRETQYF
>TRBV20-1|15|TRBJ2-2|TRBD1|.
TGCAGTGCTAGTCCACAGGGGGCTTCGACCGGGGAGCTGTTTTTT
CSASPQGASTGELFF
>TRBV12-3/TRBV12-4|15|TRBJ2-3|TRBD1|once
TGTGCCAGCACCCCCGGGACAGTGCGGACAGATACGCAGTATTTT
CASTPGTVRTDTQYF
>TRBV12-3/TRBV12-4|17|TRBJ1-2|.|few
TGTGCCAGCAGTTTAATTCTTCAGGCAGGGGAGGGCTATGGCTACACCTTC
CASSLILQAGEGYGYTF
>TRBV6-2/TRBV6-3|11|TRBJ2-1|.|.
TGTGCCAGCAGTTACCTACAGAAGCAGTTCTTC
CASSYLQKQFF
>TRBV5-1|12|TRBJ1-1|.|many
TGTGCCAGCAGTGGACAGAACACTGAAGCTTTCTTT
CASSGQNTEAFF
>TRBV7-9|16|TRBJ2-1|.|.
TGTGCCAGCAGCTTAGCAGGGGATCCCCCATACAATGAGCAGTTCTTC
CASSLAGDPPYNEQFF
>TRBV6-2/TRBV6-3|14|TRBJ1-5|.|.
TGTGCCAGCAGTTCCCGTGGCAGCAATCAGCCCCAGCATTTT
CASSSRGSNQPQHF
>TRBV9|14|TRBJ1-2|.|.
TGTGCCAGCAGCGTAGACCCAGGACCCTATGGCTACACCTTC
CASSVDPGPYGYTF
>TRBV24-1|12|TRBJ1-2|.|.
TGTGCCACCAGTGACCCGGTGGGGGGCTACACCTTC
CATSDPVGGYTF
>TRBV4-2|17|TRBJ2-3|TRBD2|.
TGTGCCAGCAGCCATCTCACGGGGGGGACTAGCACAGATACGCAGTATTTT
CASSHLTGGTSTDTQYF
>TRBV28|14|TRBJ1-6|.|.
TGTGCCAGCAGTCTCAACAGGGTTGGCTCACCCCTCCACTTT
CASSLNRVGSPLHF
>TRBV5-5|15|TRBJ2-7|.|.
TGTGCCAGCAGCTTGATCCTGCGAAACTCCTACGAGCAGTACTTC
CASSLILRNSYEQYF
>TRBV10-3|13|TRBJ1-5|.|few
TGTGCCATCAGGACCCAGACAGGCCAGCCCCAGCATTTT
CAIRTQTGQPQHF
>TRBV6-6|13|TRBJ2-1|.|.
TGTGCCAGCAACCAGGGGTTTACGAATGAGCAGTTCTTC
CASNQGFTNEQFF
>TRBV7-2|16|TRBJ1-1|TRBD1|.
TGTGCCAGCACCCGATTAGGACGGGACAGTAACACTGAAGCTTTCTTT
CASTRLGRDSNTEAFF
>TRBV25-1|17|TRBJ2-2|.|.
TGTGCCAGCAGTGCCTTCCCCGGGGTGGTTAACACCGGGGAGCTGTTTTTT
CASSAFPGVVNTGELFF
>TRBV6-5|15|TRBJ1-2|TRBD1|.
TGTGCCAGCAGTAGGACAGGAGCCGACGGGTATGGCTACACCTTC
CASSRTGADGYGYTF
>TRBV5-5|18|TRBJ2-1|.|.
TGTGCCAGCAGCTTGGGACAGGAACCCCTTAGCTCCTACAATGAGCAGTTCTTC
CASSLGQEPLSSYNEQFF
>TRBV4-1|15|TRBJ2-3|.|few
TGCGCCAGCAGCCAAGATCAGGGACGCACAGATACGCAGTATTTT
CASSQDQGRTDTQYF
>TRBV9|15|TRBJ2-1|TRBD2|few
TGTGCCAGCAGTCTTGGGGCTAGCGGTTACAATGAGCAGTTCTTC
CASSLGASGYNEQFF
>TRBV10-3|15|TRBJ2-1|TRBD1|.
TGTGCCATCAGTGATGGGGACAGGGTTGGCAATGAGCAGTTCTTC
CAISDGDRVGNEQFF
>TRBV28|13|TRBJ1-2|TRBD1|.
TGTGCCAGCAGTTTTCAGGGGGAGGAGGGCTACACCTTC
CASSFQGEEGYTF
>TRBV7-6|17|TRBJ2-1|.|few
TGTGCCAGCAGCTTCCGTAAGGCAGGACTCTCCTACAATGAGCAGTTCTTC
CASSFRKAGLSYNEQFF
>TRBV29-1|12|TRBJ1-4|.|.
TGCAGCGTTGAGATGGCAGATGAAAAACTGTTTTTT
CSVEMADEKLFF
>TRBV7-2|16|TRBJ2-3|.|many
TGTGCCAGCAGCTTTCTTGACTCTTCCCGCACAGATACGCAGTATTTT
CASSFLDSSRTDTQYF
>TRBV10-3|15|TRBJ1-5|.|few
TGTGCCATCAGTGAGTACAGGGAGAAGGGTCAGCCCCAGCATTTT
CAISEYREKGQPQHF
>TRBV9|14|TRBJ2-3|.|few
TGTGCCAGCACCGAAGACTCTAGCACAGATACGCAGTATTTT
CASTEDSSTDTQYF
>TRBV6-7|22|TRBJ1-5|.|.
TGTGCCAGCGGTTATCTCCCCCGGGCAGGTCCTGCATCGCCTGGGACGAATCAGCCCCAGCATTTT
CASGYLPRAGPASPGTNQPQHF
>TRBV20-1|16|TRBJ1-6|.|.
TGCAGTGCTACGGACGCCACTCGGGCCCACAATTCACCCCTCCACTTT
CSATDATRAHNSPLHF
>TRBV27|15|TRBJ2-3|.|few
TGTGCCAGCAGCCCATTTCCCACAGACACAGATACGCAGTATTTT
CASSPFPTDTDTQYF
>TRBV6-1|14|TRBJ1-4|.|.
TGTGCCAGCATTGAGGACGTAATTACCGAAAAACTGTTTTTT
CASIEDVITEKLFF
>TRBV7-2|14|TRBJ1-2|.|.
TGTGCCAGCAGCCCGCCGGACATTCTCTATGGCTACACCTTC
CASSPPDILYGYTF
>TRBV7-2|16|TRBJ2-1|TRBD2|few
TGTGCCAGCAGCGCGGGGACTAGCGGGTTCTACAATGAGCAGTTCTTC
CASSAGTSGFYNEQFF
>TRBV4-2|16|TRBJ2-7|.|.
TGTGCCAGCAGCCAAATAGGGCGGGACTTCCGATACGAGCAGTACTTC
CASSQIGRDFRYEQYF
>TRBV9|15|TRBJ1-6|.|.
TGTGCCAGCAGCGCCGACAATCCAGCTAATTCACCCCTCCACTTT
CASSADNPANSPLHF
>TRBV4-3|14|TRBJ2-7|.|.
TGCGCCAGCAGCCAGTCACGGGGCTCCTACGAGCAGTACTTC
CASSQSRGSYEQYF
>TRBV20-1|12|TRBJ2-1|TRBD2|few
TGCAGTGCTAGCGGAGGGAGGGATGAGCAGTTCTTC
CSASGGRDEQFF
>TRBV12-3/TRBV12-4|15|TRBJ1-2|.|few
TGTGCCAGCAGTCCATCCGTCTCAGCCGGGAATGGCTACACCTTC
CASSPSVSAGNGYTF
>TRBV29-1|13|TRBJ2-3|.|.
TGCAGCGTTGATAGGGATTCGGCAGATACGCAGTATTTT
CSVDRDSADTQYF
>TRBV4-3|16|TRBJ2-1|.|.
TGCGCCAGCAGCCCCGGTAGCTCAGGGGCTTACAATGAGCAGTTCTTC
CASSPGSSGAYNEQFF
>TRBV29-1|13|TRBJ1-1|.|once
TGCAGCGTTGAAGATCCGACAAACACTGAAGCTTTCTTT
CSVEDPTNTEAFF
>TRBV6-6|14|TRBJ1-6|.|few
TGTGCCAGCAGGACACCTGGGGGTAATTCACCCCTCCACTTT
CASRTPGGNSPLHF
>TRBV5-1|13|TRBJ1-1|.|few
TGCGCCAGCAGACGCGTCCCGGGGGCTGAAGCTTTCTTT
CASRRVPGAEAFF
>TRBV5-1|15|TRBJ1-4|.|.
TGCGCCAGCAGCCCCTCAGGGAGCACTAATGAAAAACTGTTTTTT
CASSPSGSTNEKLFF
>TRBV6-5|16|TRBJ2-7|TRBD1|.
TGTGCCAGCAGAAAACTTCCGGACAGGGGGCCCTACGAGCAGTACTTC
CASRKLPDRGPYEQYF